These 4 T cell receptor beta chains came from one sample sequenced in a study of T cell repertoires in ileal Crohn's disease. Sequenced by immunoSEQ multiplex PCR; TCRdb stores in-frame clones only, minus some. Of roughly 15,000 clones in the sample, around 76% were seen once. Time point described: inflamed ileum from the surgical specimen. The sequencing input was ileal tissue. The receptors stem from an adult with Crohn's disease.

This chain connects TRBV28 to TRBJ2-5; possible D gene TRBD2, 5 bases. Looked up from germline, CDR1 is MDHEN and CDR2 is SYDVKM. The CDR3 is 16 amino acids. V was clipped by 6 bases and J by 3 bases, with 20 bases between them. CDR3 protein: CASSPSGTGSKETQYF. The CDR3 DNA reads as TGTGCCAGCAGCCCATCAGGAACGGGAAGCAAAGAGACCCAGTACTTC.

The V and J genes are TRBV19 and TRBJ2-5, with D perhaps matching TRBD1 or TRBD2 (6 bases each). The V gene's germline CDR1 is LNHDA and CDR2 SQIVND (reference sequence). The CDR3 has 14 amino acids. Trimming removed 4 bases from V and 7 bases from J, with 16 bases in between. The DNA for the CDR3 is TGTGCCAGTAGTACCGGGGGCTTCGGGGCGACCCAGTACTTC. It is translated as CASSTGGFGATQYF.

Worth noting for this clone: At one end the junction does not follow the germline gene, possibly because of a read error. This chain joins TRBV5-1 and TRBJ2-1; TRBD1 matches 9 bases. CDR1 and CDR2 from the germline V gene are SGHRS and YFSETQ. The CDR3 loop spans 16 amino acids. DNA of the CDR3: TGCGCCAGCAGCTTGGGCCGGGACAGGGTCTACGATGAGCAGTTCTTC. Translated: CASSLGRDRVYDEQFF.

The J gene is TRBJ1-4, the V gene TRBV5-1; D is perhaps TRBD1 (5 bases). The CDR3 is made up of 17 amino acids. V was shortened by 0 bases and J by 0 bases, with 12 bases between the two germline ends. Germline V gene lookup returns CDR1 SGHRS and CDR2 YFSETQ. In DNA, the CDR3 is TGCGCCAGCAGCTTGGGACCCGCGGGGGCAACTAATGAAAAACTGTTTTTT. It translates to CASSLGPAGATNEKLFF.